This T cell receptor (beta chain) was sequenced during a study of CD8+ T cells in alopecia areata. Findings and limits, study-wide: Across lesional scalp, and particularly alopecia totalis/universalis, clonality surpassed that of normal scalp.

This CDR3 contains 14 residues. V was clipped by 6 bases and J by 5 bases; unmatched bases: 9. Looked up from germline, CDR1 is MDHEN and CDR2 is SYDVKM. In each case, RNA was isolated and then reverse transcribed into cDNA as the sequencing template. Clones were read by immunoSEQ multiplex PCR, and TCRdb kept only the in-frame ones, dropping some. The table has roughly 120,000 clones, approximately 38% seen once. This clone occurred a few times. The target antigen is unknown. This chain links TRBV28 with TRBJ2-7; 8 nucleotides line up with TRBD2. The origin of this receptor is a human donor with alopecia areata. The sample comprised CD4+ T cells sorted from blood. The CDR3 is CASRSGGLLNEQYF. The CDR3 region has the DNA TGTGCCAGCAGATCGGGAGGGCTATTGAACGAGCAGTACTTC.